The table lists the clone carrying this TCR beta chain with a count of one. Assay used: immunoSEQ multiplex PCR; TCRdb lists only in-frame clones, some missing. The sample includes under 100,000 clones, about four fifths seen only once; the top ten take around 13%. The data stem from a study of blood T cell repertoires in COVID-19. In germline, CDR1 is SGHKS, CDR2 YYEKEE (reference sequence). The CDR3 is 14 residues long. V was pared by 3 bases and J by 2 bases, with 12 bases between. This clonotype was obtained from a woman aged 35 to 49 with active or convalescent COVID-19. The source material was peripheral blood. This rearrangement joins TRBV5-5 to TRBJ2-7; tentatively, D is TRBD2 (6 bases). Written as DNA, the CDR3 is TGTGCCAGCAGCTGGGGACTGACTACCTACGAGCAGTACTTC. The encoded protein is CASSWGLTTYEQYF.